Sequencing of this T cell receptor beta chain was carried out in a study of blood T cell repertoires in COVID-19. In the original workflow: Nucleated cell counts were estimated from reference gene primer amplification. Clones were read by immunoSEQ multiplex PCR, and TCRdb kept only the in-frame ones, dropping some. V and J calls and clone size follow that table, whereas D and trimming were derived from the DNA. The sample has about 260,000 clones; about 87% are singletons. V shed 4 bases, J shed 2 bases, and the junction held 5 bases outside the gene matches. The CDR3 spans 14 residues. Germline lookup yields CDR1 SGHRS and CDR2 YFSETQ. Individuals aged 18 to 89 years were recruited from approximately 22 US areas.

The clonotype was recovered from a woman in her 50s who had recovered from COVID-19. The chain couples TRBV5-1 to TRBJ1-1; TRBD1 matches 7 bases. The sample taken for sequencing was PBMCs or T cells enriched from blood (not recorded which). CDR3 sequence (DNA): TGCGCCAGCAGCCCCGGGACAGCAAACACTGAAGCTTTCTTT. Translation: CASSPGTANTEAFF.